Below are 19 T cell receptor beta chains sequenced from a single sample in a study of T cell repertoires in cytomegalovirus infection. Via MiXCR, TCRdb re-called the reads, giving one row per CDR3 protein. The top ten hold roughly 13% of the sample, which has about 920,000 distinct CDR3 sequences, less than 40% seen once. The antigens of these receptors remain unknown. Material: cultured CD8+ T cells from PBMCs, obtained from culture after CMV antigen stimulation. The origin of the receptors is a human donor in good health (CMV status not recorded). Some clones in this sample may be carry-over from other donors' samples.

The V and J genes are TRBV19 and TRBJ2-3; maybe TRBD1 (5 bases). Per the germline V gene, CDR1 is LNHDA and CDR2 is SQIVND (reference sequence). V lost 8 bases and J lost 1, with 13 bases in between. CDR3 length: 14 residues. CDR3 loop: CASSWGLGTDTQYF. In DNA form, the CDR3 reads TGTGCCAGTTCCTGGGGCTTAGGCACAGATACGCAGTATTTT. Supplemented by reference TRBV19 and TRBJ2-3, the full variable domain reads DGGITQSPKYLFRKEGQNVTLSCEQNLNHDAMYWYRQDPGQGLRLIYYSQIVNDFQKGDIAEGYSVSREKKESFPLTVTSAQKNPTAFYLCASSWGLGTDTQYFGPGTRLTVL.

This clonotype was detected only a few times. The chain is built from TRBV7-8 and TRBJ1-2; tentative D call: TRBD1 (5 bases). The germline gives CDR1 SGHVS, CDR2 FQNEAQ. The CDR3 has 15 amino acids. Trimming took 5 bases from V and 1 from J, leaving 14 bases between them. In DNA, the CDR3 is TGTGCCAGCAGCCACGACAGAACCCTTAACTATGGCTACACCTTC. It translates to CASSHDRTLNYGYTF.

The chain carries TRBV4-1 and TRBJ1-1, with D possibly TRBD1 on 5 matching bases. CDR3 length: 19 residues. V was pared by 0 bases and J by 4 bases, with 24 bases between. The germline gives CDR1 MGHRA, CDR2 YSYEKL. The CDR3 spells CASSQDFPRGTLNPTEAFF. For the CDR3, the DNA is TGCGCCAGCAGCCAAGATTTCCCCAGAGGGACTCTCAACCCCACTGAAGCTTTCTTT.

There are a few counts of this clonotype. This chain connects TRBV28 to TRBJ1-2; D ambiguous. Germline V gene data show CDR1 as MDHEN and CDR2 as SYDVKM. The CDR3 length is 14 residues. V shed 8 bases and J shed 5 bases, with 18 bases lying between them. The CDR3 is CASRIRERRYGYTF. CDR3 DNA sequence: TGTGCCAGCCGCATCCGGGAACGGCGGTATGGCTACACCTTC.

This clonotype was counted a few times. The V gene is TRBV5-1, the J gene TRBJ1-1; unclear D gene. Trimming shortened V by 5 bases and J by 1 base, and 12 bases separated the two germline ends. Germline V gene data show CDR1 as SGHRS and CDR2 as YFSETQ. The CDR3 is 14 amino acids. CDR3: CASRLVSGNTEAFF. DNA for the CDR3: TGCGCCAGCAGGCTAGTGTCGGGGAACACTGAAGCTTTCTTT.

This clonotype was detected only a few times. The gene calls are TRBV19 and TRBJ1-1; no clear D gene. The CDR3 runs to 14 residues. V lost 7 bases, J lost 1 base, and 13 bases lay in between. Germline values: CDR1 LNHDA, CDR2 SQIVND (reference sequence). CDR3 nucleotides: TGTGCCAGTACTCTCCGGGCGGAGAACACTGAAGCTTTCTTT. It translates to CASTLRAENTEAFF.

Concerning this clonotype itself: This may come from a read error, since a much larger clone is one base off. The rearrangement links TRBV10-3 to TRBJ2-2; D is uncertain. Trimming shortened V by 4 bases and J by 4 bases, and 7 bases separated the two germline ends. The CDR3 is made up of 13 amino acids. From germline, CDR1 is ENHRY and CDR2 SYGVKD. CDR3: CAISVKGTGELFF. CDR3 DNA sequence: TGTGCCATCAGTGTTAAGGGCACCGGGGAGCTGTTTTTT.

This clonotype was observed a handful of times. The chain recombines TRBV5-8 with TRBJ2-3, with a tentative D call TRBD1 (5 bases). V lost 7 bases and J lost 2, with 17 bases in between. The CDR3 runs 15 residues. Germline loops: CDR1 SGHTS, CDR2 YDEGEE. DNA of the CDR3: TGTGCCAGCCCTCTTCAGGGATTCACCACAGATACGCAGTATTTT. This codes for CASPLQGFTTDTQYF. The whole variable domain, remainder taken from reference TRBV5-8 and TRBJ2-3, is EAGVTQSPTHLIKTRGQQATLRCSPISGHTSVYWYQQALGLGLQFLLWYDEGEERNRGNFPPRFSGRQFPNYSSELNVNALELEDSALYLCASPLQGFTTDTQYFGPGTRLTVL.

This clonotype was picked up many times. V is TRBV7-8 and J is TRBJ2-5; 13 nucleotides agree with TRBD2. The CDR3 is made up of 17 amino acids. J was trimmed by 5 bases and V by 5 bases; bases with no gene match: 11. Germline V gives CDR1 SGHVS, CDR2 FQNEAQ. CDR3 nucleotide sequence: TGTGCCAGCAGCCCGCCACCCGGGACTAGCGGGGAGGAGACCCAGTACTTC. Protein product: CASSPPPGTSGEETQYF.

The rearrangement uses TRBV28 and TRBJ1-2, with D hard to call. The CDR3 sequence is 16 residues long. Trimming cost V 6 bases and J 10 bases, with 27 bases left between them. From germline, CDR1 is MDHEN and CDR2 SYDVKM. The CDR3 sequence: CASRITGDTTRDDYTF. DNA of the CDR3: TGTGCCAGCAGAATTACGGGAGACACCACCAGAGACGACTACACCTTC.

This clonotype was detected only once. The chain has TRBV4-2 and TRBJ2-7; TRBD2 is a possible D gene (7 bases). CDR1 and CDR2 from the germline V gene are LGHNA and YNFKEQ. The V and J ends lost 3 bases and 5 bases respectively, with 20 bases between them. This CDR3 has 16 amino acids. This CDR3 reads CASSQTPEGGRHEQYF. The CDR3, as DNA: TGTGCCAGCAGCCAGACACCCGAGGGGGGGCGACACGAGCAGTACTTC.

This clonotype was observed a few times. This chain connects TRBV11-2 to TRBJ2-5; 8 bases match TRBD2. V lost 8 bases and J lost 4; bases outside the gene matches: 6. CDR3 size: 13 residues. The V gene's germline CDR1 is SGHAT and CDR2 FQNNGV. The CDR3: CASRGGPPETQYF. In DNA, the CDR3 is TGTGCCAGCCGGGGGGGCCCACCAGAGACCCAGTACTTC. The full variable domain, in which reference TRBV11-2 and TRBJ2-5 provide the parts outside the CDR3, is EAGVAQSPRYKIIEKRQSVAFWCNPISGHATLYWYQQILGQGPKLLIQFQNNGVVDDSQLPKDRFSAERLKGVDSTLKIQPAKLEDSAVYLCASRGGPPETQYFGPGTRLLVL.

A few counts support this clonotype. The chain couples TRBV7-9 to TRBJ2-3; D not resolved. Germline V lookup: CDR1 SEHNR, CDR2 FQNEAQ (reference sequence). This CDR3 is built from 14 residues. V lost 1 base and J 2 bases, leaving 7 bases between the germline ends. The CDR3 reads CASSLGHLTDTQYF. The CDR3 DNA follows: TGTGCCAGCAGCTTAGGCCACCTCACAGATACGCAGTATTTT. The full variable domain, completed using reference TRBV7-9 and TRBJ2-3, is DTGVSQNPRHKITKRGQNVTFRCDPISEHNRLYWYRQTLGQGPEFLTYFQNEAQLEKSRLLSDRFSAERPKGSFSTLEIQRTEQGDSAMYLCASSLGHLTDTQYFGPGTRLTVL.

A note on this clonotype: One junction end does not reproduce the germline sequence, and a read error may be involved. The rearrangement links TRBV7-9 to TRBJ1-3; a possible D gene is TRBD1 (5 bases). Germline CDR1 is SEHNR and CDR2 is FQNEAQ (reference sequence). The CDR3 is 15 residues long. The CDR3 spells CASSLVAGSGNSIYF. The CDR3 bases are TGTGCCAGCAGCTTAGTCGCAGGGTCTGGAAACAGCATATATTTT. Filled out from reference TRBV7-9 and TRBJ1-3, the complete variable domain reads DTGVSQNPRHKITKRGQNVTFRCDPISEHNRLYWYRQTLGQGPEFLTYFQNEAQLEKSRLLSDRFSAERPKGSFSTLEIQRTEQGDSAMYLCASSLVAGSGNSIYFGEGSWLTVV.

At least ten counts were recorded for this clonotype. The genes are TRBV6-1 and TRBJ2-1; tentative D call: TRBD2 (6 bases). The germline V gene has CDR1 MNHNS and CDR2 SASEGT. Trimming removed 1 base at V and 4 bases at J, with 11 bases between. CDR3 length: 15 amino acids. The CDR3 DNA reads as TGTGCCAGCAGTGAAGGAGACGCGGGGTACAATGAGCAGTTCTTC. Translated: CASSEGDAGYNEQFF.

This clonotype was seen a handful of times. This chain joins TRBV13 and TRBJ2-5; 13 nucleotides match TRBD2. The germline CDR1 and CDR2 sequences are PRHDT and FYEKMQ (reference sequence). Trimming cost V 0 bases and J 5 bases; bases outside gene matches: 12. This CDR3 comprises 19 residues. The CDR3 region is CASSLGRTSGGSRGETQYF. CDR3 nucleotides: TGTGCCAGCAGCTTAGGCCGGACTAGCGGGGGCTCCCGAGGGGAGACCCAGTACTTC.

This chain joins TRBV7-4 and TRBJ2-7, with D perhaps matching TRBD2 (6 bases). Trimming cost V 1 base and J 5 bases, with 9 bases left between them. The V gene's germline CDR1 is SGHVT and CDR2 SQSDAQ. CDR3 length: 13 residues. Here the CDR3 DNA reads TGTGCCAGCAGCTTAGTGGGGGGACACGAGCAGTACTTC. This translates into CASSLVGGHEQYF.

This clonotype occurred a few times. The chain carries TRBV6-2 or TRBV6-3 and TRBJ1-1; the match to TRBD1 covers 8 bases. Germline CDR1 MNHEY, CDR2 SVGEGT. The CDR3 runs 12 residues. Germline trimming cut 9 bases from V and 1 base from J; bases unmatched to any gene: 1. In nucleotides, the CDR3 is TGTGCCAGTGACAGGGGGAACACTGAAGCTTTCTTT. It is translated as CASDRGNTEAFF.

This clonotype occurred a few times. The J gene is TRBJ1-4, the V gene TRBV10-3; D is unclear. Trimming left V 4 bases short and J 0 bases short, with 9 bases between. Germline assignment: CDR1 ENHRY and CDR2 SYGVKD. The CDR3 is 15 residues long. The CDR3 here is CAISATDTTNEKLFF. The CDR3 bases are TGTGCCATCAGTGCCACAGATACAACTAATGAAAAACTGTTTTTT.